The source of this TCR beta chain is a study of blood T cell repertoires in COVID-19. Authors' methods: Reference gene primer amplification gave estimated nucleated cell counts. Profiled with immunoSEQ multiplex PCR; TCRdb holds only in-frame clones, not every one. The V and J calls and the clone size are those of that table, but D and trimming were determined from the DNA. This table holds fewer than 300,000 clones, approximately 84% found once. The sequencing sample was made of peripheral blood. The receptor comes from a man over 45 with COVID-19, enrolled during active disease.

CDR3 loop: CASSMVTGGHGAFF. CDR3 coding DNA: TGTGCCAGCAGCATGGTGACAGGGGGCCATGGAGCTTTCTTT. The rearrangement joins TRBV7-2 to TRBJ1-1; 10 positions agree with TRBD1. The germline CDR1 and CDR2 sequences are SGHTA and FQGNSA. The CDR3 covers 14 residues. V gave up 5 bases and J gave up 10 bases; unmatched junction bases: 10.